This entry lists 3 T cell receptor beta chains sequenced from one sample in a study of blood T cell repertoires in COVID-19. The repertoire was sequenced with immunoSEQ multiplex PCR; TCRdb's copy has only in-frame clones and lacks some. Of roughly 200,000 clones in the sample, roughly 76% were seen once. The sample comprised peripheral blood. The receptors stem from a woman aged 40-49 years with COVID-19, enrolled during active disease.

The genes are TRBV2 and TRBJ2-3; the match to TRBD1 covers 8 bases. The CDR3 extends over 14 amino acids. V lost 7 bases, J lost 4 bases, and 7 bases stayed unmatched. Per germline, CDR1 SNHLY and CDR2 FYNNEI. This chain's CDR3 is CASKTGVEADTQYF. As DNA, the CDR3 is TGTGCCAGCAAGACAGGGGTCGAGGCAGATACGCAGTATTTT.

The chain has TRBV4-1 and TRBJ1-4; TRBD1 matches at 9 bases. J lost 10 bases, V lost 1 base, and 7 bases had no gene match. CDR3 length: 15 residues. CDR1 MGHRA and CDR2 YSYEKL come from the germline V gene. CDR3 sequence reads: CASSQGGTGLGKLFF. The CDR3 bases are TGCGCCAGCAGCCAAGGCGGGACAGGGCTGGGAAAACTGTTTTTT.

The chain carries TRBV11-1 and TRBJ2-2; D is unresolved. V shed 3 bases and J shed 1 base, with 9 bases lying between them. The CDR3 runs to 15 residues. CDR1 is SGHAT, CDR2 FQDESV, per germline (reference sequence). This CDR3 is CASSFRSRNTGELFF. The CDR3 DNA reads TGTGCCAGCAGCTTTAGATCAAGGAACACCGGGGAGCTGTTTTTT. The entire variable domain, with the rest obtained from reference TRBV11-1 and TRBJ2-2, is as follows: EAEVAQSPRYKITEKSQAVAFWCDPISGHATLYWYRQILGQGPELLVQFQDESVVDDSQLPKDRFSAERLKGVDSTLKIQPAELGDSAMYLCASSFRSRNTGELFFGEGSRLTVL.